This section outlines one TCR beta chain sequence together with its context. Its antigen remains unidentified. V lost 8 bases and J 5 bases, leaving 13 bases between the germline ends. This CDR3 has 12 residues. Looked up from germline, CDR1 is SGHDT and CDR2 is YYEEEE. The entry originates in a study of OX40 agonist ivuxolimab in advanced cancers. Study-wide results and caveats: Low normalized T-cell clonal expansion also characterized some of the nonresponders.

Data came from immunoSEQ multiplex PCR; TCRdb stores just in-frame clones and leaves some out. The data contain 29,000 or so clones, around 90% of them singletons. The cohort excluded patients with autoimmune disease history or systemic immunosuppression. Patients had blood sampled at baseline and again on cycle 4 day 1 and cycle 7 day 1. This sequence joins TRBV5-6 and TRBJ1-1; TRBD1 might be the D (5 bases). Sequenced here: CD4+ or CD8+ T cells sorted from blood, sampled in a trial of the OX40 agonist ivuxolimab. This clonotype was obtained from an adult with an advanced solid tumor such as melanoma, head and neck, liver or kidney cancer. The CDR3 loop reads CASRGIRTEAFF. In DNA form, the CDR3 reads TGTGCCAGTAGGGGCATAAGGACTGAAGCTTTCTTT.